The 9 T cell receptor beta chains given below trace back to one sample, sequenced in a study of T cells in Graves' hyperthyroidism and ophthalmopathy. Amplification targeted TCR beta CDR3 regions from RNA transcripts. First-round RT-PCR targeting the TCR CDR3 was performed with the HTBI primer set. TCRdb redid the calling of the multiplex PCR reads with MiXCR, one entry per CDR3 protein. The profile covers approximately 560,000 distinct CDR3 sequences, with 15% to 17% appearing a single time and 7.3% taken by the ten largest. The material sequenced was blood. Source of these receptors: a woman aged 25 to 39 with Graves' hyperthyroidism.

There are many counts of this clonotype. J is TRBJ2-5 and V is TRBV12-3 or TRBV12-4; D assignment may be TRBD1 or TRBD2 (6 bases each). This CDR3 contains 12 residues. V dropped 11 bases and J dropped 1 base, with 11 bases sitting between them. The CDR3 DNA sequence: TGTGCCTCCGGGGGCCTCCAAGAGACCCAGTACTTC. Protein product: CASGGLQETQYF.

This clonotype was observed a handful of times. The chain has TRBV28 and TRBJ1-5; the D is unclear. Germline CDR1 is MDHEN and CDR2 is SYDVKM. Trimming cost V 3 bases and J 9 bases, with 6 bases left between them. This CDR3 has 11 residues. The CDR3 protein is CASSLIGPQHF. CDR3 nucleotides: TGTGCCAGCAGTTTGATCGGGCCCCAGCATTTT.

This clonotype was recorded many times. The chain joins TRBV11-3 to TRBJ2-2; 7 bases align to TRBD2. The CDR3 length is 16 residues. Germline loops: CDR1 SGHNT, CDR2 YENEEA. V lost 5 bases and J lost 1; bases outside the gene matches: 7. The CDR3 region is CASSPRASGNTGELFF. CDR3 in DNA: TGTGCCAGCAGCCCGAGGGCTAGCGGGAACACCGGGGAGCTGTTTTTT.

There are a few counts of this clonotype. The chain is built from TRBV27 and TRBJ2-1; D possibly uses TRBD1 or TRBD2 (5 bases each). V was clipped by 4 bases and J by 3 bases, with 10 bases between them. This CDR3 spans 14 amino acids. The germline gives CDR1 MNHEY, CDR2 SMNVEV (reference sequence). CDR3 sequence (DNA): TGTGCCAGCAGTTACGGGGCCATCTACAATGAGCAGTTCTTC. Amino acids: CASSYGAIYNEQFF.

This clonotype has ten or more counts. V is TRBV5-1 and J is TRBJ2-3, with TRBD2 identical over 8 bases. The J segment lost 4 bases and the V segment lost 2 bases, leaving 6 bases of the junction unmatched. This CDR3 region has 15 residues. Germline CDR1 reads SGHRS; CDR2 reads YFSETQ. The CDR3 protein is CASSFGAGEADTQYF. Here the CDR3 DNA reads TGCGCCAGCAGCTTCGGAGCGGGAGAAGCAGATACGCAGTATTTT.

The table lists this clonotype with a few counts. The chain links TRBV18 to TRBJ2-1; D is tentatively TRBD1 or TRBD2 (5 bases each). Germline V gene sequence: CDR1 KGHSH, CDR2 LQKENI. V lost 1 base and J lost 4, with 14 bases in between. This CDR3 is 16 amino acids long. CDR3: CASSPLGLAGYNEQFF. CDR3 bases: TGTGCCAGCTCACCACTTGGGCTAGCAGGGTACAATGAGCAGTTCTTC.

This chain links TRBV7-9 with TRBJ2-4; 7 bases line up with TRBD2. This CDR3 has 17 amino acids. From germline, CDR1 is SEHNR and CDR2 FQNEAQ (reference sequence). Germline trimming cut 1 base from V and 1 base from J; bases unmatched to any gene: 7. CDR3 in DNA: TGTGCCAGCAGCTTAGAATTTTGGCGGGAGGCCAAAAACATTCAGTACTTC. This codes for CASSLEFWREAKNIQYF.

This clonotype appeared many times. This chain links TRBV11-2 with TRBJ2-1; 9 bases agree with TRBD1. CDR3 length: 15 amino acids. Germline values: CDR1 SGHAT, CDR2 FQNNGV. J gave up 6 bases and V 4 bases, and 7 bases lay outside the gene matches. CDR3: CASSSGQGFTNEQFF. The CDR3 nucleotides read TGTGCCAGCAGCTCTGGACAGGGGTTTACCAATGAGCAGTTCTTC.

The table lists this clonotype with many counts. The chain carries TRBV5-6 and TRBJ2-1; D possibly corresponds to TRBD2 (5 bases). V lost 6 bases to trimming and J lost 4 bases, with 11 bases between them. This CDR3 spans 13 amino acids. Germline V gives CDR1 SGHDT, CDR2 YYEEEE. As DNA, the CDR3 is TGTGCCAGCACGCGGGCCGGGTACAATGAGCAGTTCTTC. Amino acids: CASTRAGYNEQFF.